The clone carrying this T cell receptor (beta chain) was recorded only once. Its antigen is currently unknown. These data originate in a study of cytomegalovirus exposure and HLA in healthy donors. Broader study findings: When the data were analyzed later, several of the most significant clusters appeared to be linked to common viral pathogens. Later analysis reportedly placed an Asian-associated ancestry cluster below the roughly 680-donor mean in N-insertions. Segments of the TCR beta V type were, in most cases, productive about 87% or about 30% of the time in an earlier analysis.

It was with 60 Vbeta and 13 Jbeta primers that the PCR ran. In the original processing: Later work found 65 million to 90 million unique TCR beta chains, with 9.5 million to 12 million shared. Profiling relied on immunoSEQ multiplex PCR, and the TCRdb table lists in-frame clones only, not all of them. V and J calls and clone size are copied from that table; D and trimming were computed from the DNA. The data show 70,000 to 90,000 clones, with about 79% seen just once and about 20% held by the top ten. This CDR3 is 15 amino acids long. J lost 6 bases, V lost 4 bases, and 7 bases had no gene match. CDR1 and CDR2 (germline): SGHNT, YYREEE (reference sequence).

This receptor was identified in a man between 65 and 85 years old in good health and CMV-seropositive. The J gene is TRBJ2-4, the V gene TRBV5-4; 10 bases are shared with TRBD1. The sample taken for sequencing was PBMCs. CDR3 in DNA: TGTGCCAGCAGCCCCAACCGGGACAGGGGAAACATTCAGTACTTC. It specifies CASSPNRDRGNIQYF. The entire variable domain, with the rest obtained from reference TRBV5-4 and TRBJ2-4, is as follows: ETGVTQSPTHLIKTRGQQVTLRCSSQSGHNTVSWYQQALGQGPQFIFQYYREEENGRGNFPPRFSGLQFPNYSSELNVNALELDDSALYLCASSPNRDRGNIQYFGAGTRLSVL.